This TCR beta chain derives from a study of monozygotic twins with inflammatory bowel disease. CDR3 length: 16 amino acids. Germline CDR1 ENHRY, CDR2 SYGVKD. TCRdb reworked the 5' RACE reads into one entry per CDR3 protein, no DNA. The table lists roughly 330,000 distinct CDR3 sequences. The clonotype was recovered from a human donor with ulcerative colitis or Crohn's disease, or a healthy co-twin of an affected twin (not recorded which). Material for sequencing was blood. The chain couples TRBV10-3 to TRBJ2-7; TCRdb names TRBD1, which stays unverified in the absence of DNA. The CDR3 spells CAISGYTGRPPTEQYF.